The entry below describes one T cell receptor (beta chain). This clonotype is a singleton in its sample. Which antigen it targets is not known. No quality values exist for individual bases; no much larger clone is one base distant. One read is thin evidence. This sample was sequenced with an Illumina MiSeq. Multiplex PCR with BIOMED2 TRB-A/B primer pools was used to amplify the TRB rearrangements. Two consecutive PCRs added Illumina-compatible adapters and 7-nucleotide sample barcodes to the amplicons. Phusion HS II polymerase was used for all library PCRs. The amplicons were purified from gel with the NucleoSpin Gel and PCR Clean-up kit, measured on Qubit, and combined at around 4.2 nM. Amplicon pool quality was checked on an Agilent 2100 Bioanalyzer before Illumina next-generation sequencing. On the authors' methods: Annotation of TRB rearrangements was performed with MiXCR 3.0.8 using the default MiXCR reference library. Sequences with fewer than 2 reads and non-productive reads were filtered out, and every unique CDR3 nucleotide sequence was treated as a single clone. R 3.5.1 was used to calculate clonality, diversity, richness and V-J gene usage. GLIPH2 was used to cluster TCRs based on CDR3 similarity, and OLGA was used to calculate the generation probabilities. GLIPH2 clusters were kept only when the clusters contained at least four unique TCR clonotypes present in at least three individuals. The public reads were run again by TCRdb, first through fastp at Q25 and then through MiXCR, and only productive beta chains were kept. Each entry is one CDR3 protein sequence, shown with its most common DNA and genes. The authors' filters were not applied to this entry. This sample holds 20,000 to 30,000 distinct CDR3 sequences; 30% to 35% were observed only once. The biggest ten clones account for 1.7% of the sample.

The data belong to a study of T and B cells in COVID-19 patients (TCRdb year 2020). Regarding the study in general: Using TRB and IGH repertoire sequencing of peripheral blood, the study characterized adaptive immunity in COVID-19 patients who had active infection or had recovered. Repertoire analyses used an age-matched reference group of approximately 40 healthy donors who were negative for COVID-19 antibodies as the comparison. The TCR and BCR sequence repository comprised over 35 patients and about 71 time points, with over 8 million TCR sequences analysed. Of the roughly 20 patients in the active-infection cohort, roughly 11 were critically ill and needed mechanical ventilation or ECMO. As many as 9 follow-up blood samples were taken per patient, and some of the samples covered different disease stages within the same individual. Because samples were available both during active disease and after recovery, a couple of patients were counted in both the recovered and the active cohorts. A recovered cohort comprised about 19 patients contributing roughly 21 samples, mostly after mild to moderate COVID-19 managed as outpatients. Median age was almost 35 years in the recovered cohort versus approximately 67 years in the active-infection cohort. Of the approximately 22 patients in the active-infection cohort, about 17 had comorbidities associated with unfavorable COVID-19 outcome. Results the study describes overall, beyond this receptor: Few blood samples were available from mildly ill patients while symptoms were present, and early samples from severe cases were likewise scarce. TRBV/TRBJ gene usage was reported as strongly skewed in patients with COVID-19. A total of 2,000 to 2,500 exclusive TCR clusters, including under 40 low-pGen clusters, were found in the recovered cohort. The cohort was considered too small to assess HLA contributions to COVID-19 susceptibility or severity. Specific T cell subsets (CD4+/Treg/CD8+) and sorted SARS-CoV-2-responsive or tetramer+ T cells had not yet been sequenced, with those experiments still ongoing. The reported TCR clusters were stated to require prospective validation before clinical use. In active COVID-19, TRB repertoires were highly clonal, while at recovery, diversity and richness increased above the levels seen in healthy donors.

Based on the germline V gene, the CDR1 and CDR2 sequences are SGHVS and FNYEAQ. The cysteine opens and the phenylalanine closes a CDR3 of 16 amino acids. The kept DNA is CDR3 alone, 48 bases in frame from the first base. Cut back by 1 base and 4 bases, the V and J ends lie 14 bases apart. Genomic DNA extracted from blood was used in amounts of roughly 250-500 ng for amplification of TRB repertoires. The TCR was taken from a human donor who had recovered from COVID-19. Recombination linked TRBV7-6 to TRBJ2-1, with TRBD2 tentatively as D gene (7 bases match). Specimen: blood. The DNA reads TGTGCCAGCAGCTTAGGTGGGGGGGGCCGGTACAATGAGCAGTTCTTC. This translates into CASSLGGGGRYNEQFF.